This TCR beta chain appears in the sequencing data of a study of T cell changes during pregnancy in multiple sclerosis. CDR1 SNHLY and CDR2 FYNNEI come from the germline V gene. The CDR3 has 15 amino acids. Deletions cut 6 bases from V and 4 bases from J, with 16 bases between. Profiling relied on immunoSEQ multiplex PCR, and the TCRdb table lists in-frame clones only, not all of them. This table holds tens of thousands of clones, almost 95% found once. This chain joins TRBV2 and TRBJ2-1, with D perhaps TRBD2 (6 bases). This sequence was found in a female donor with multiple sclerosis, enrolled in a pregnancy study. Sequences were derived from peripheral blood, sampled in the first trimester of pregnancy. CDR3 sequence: CASSVTSPAYNEQFF. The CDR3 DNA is TGTGCCAGCAGCGTTACTAGCCCTGCGTACAATGAGCAGTTCTTC. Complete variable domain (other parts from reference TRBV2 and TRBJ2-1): EPEVTQTPSHQVTQMGQEVILRCVPISNHLYFYWYRQILGQKVEFLVSFYNNEISEKSEIFDDQFSVERPDGSNFTLKIRSTKLEDSAMYFCASSVTSPAYNEQFFGPGTRLTVL.